The 21 T cell receptor beta chains presented below share a single source sample, sequenced in a study of glioma-infiltrating T cells. Amplification of TCR alpha and beta CDR3 regions from RNA used iRepertoire nested multiplex PCR. TCRdb fed the multiplex PCR reads into MiXCR, producing one record per CDR3 protein. The sample has over 100,000 distinct CDR3 sequences, less than 30% seen once. The sample taken for sequencing was glioma tissue, nonneoplastic brain tissue, or PBMCs (not recorded which). These receptors were collected from a human donor with low-grade glioma or glioblastoma, undergoing nonglioma brain surgery, or in good health (not recorded which).

This clonotype was found many times. The chain carries TRBV15 and TRBJ2-3; D is unclear. CDR3 length: 13 residues. The germline V gene encodes CDR1 LNHNV and CDR2 YYDKDF (reference sequence). With 4 bases removed from V and 6 bases from J, the gap between germline ends came to 11 bases. The CDR3 protein is CATSTIAGDTQYF. CDR3 nucleotides: TGTGCCACCAGCACTATTGCCGGGGATACGCAGTATTTT.

The J gene is TRBJ2-1, the V gene TRBV28, with 15 bases lining up with TRBD2. The CDR3 is made up of 13 amino acids. From germline, CDR1 is MDHEN and CDR2 SYDVKM. The CDR3 sequence: CAAGTSGRHGQFF. In DNA form, the CDR3 reads TGTGCTGCTGGGACTAGCGGGAGGCATGGGCAGTTCTTC.

This clonotype was seen repeatedly, ten times or more. The chain links TRBV14 to TRBJ1-5; 10 nucleotides line up with TRBD1. The V segment lost 4 bases and the J segment 12 bases; nucleotides outside the gene matches: 6. Germline V CDR1 and CDR2: SGHDN, FVKESK. This CDR3 contains 13 residues. This CDR3 reads CASSLGTGAIQHF. The CDR3 coding sequence is TGTGCCAGCAGCCTAGGGACAGGGGCCATCCAGCATTTT.

This clonotype appeared many times. The CDR3 DNA is TGTGCCAGTATTAGAGACAGGAACACTGAAGCTTTCTTT. Translation gives CASIRDRNTEAFF. The rearrangement joins TRBV19 to TRBJ1-1; weak D call: TRBD1 (5 bases). Germline V gene data show CDR1 as LNHDA and CDR2 as SQIVND (reference sequence). The CDR3 has 13 amino acids. Trimming took 7 bases from V and 1 from J, leaving 10 bases between them.

V usage is TRBV6-6 and J usage is TRBJ2-7, with 9 bases identical to TRBD1. The germline gives CDR1 MNHNY, CDR2 SVGAGI (reference sequence). The CDR3 totals 15 residues. V lost 5 bases, J lost 6 bases, and 11 bases stayed unmatched. The CDR3 here is CASSIGTGFSSEQYF. For the CDR3, the DNA is TGTGCCAGCAGTATCGGGACAGGGTTCTCCAGCGAGCAGTACTTC.

In this sample, this clonotype turned up many times. The chain joins TRBV3-1 to TRBJ2-7, with D possibly being TRBD1 (5 bases). Between the trimmed V and J ends, which lost 1 base and 5 bases, there was a span of 9 bases. CDR3 size: 13 residues. Germline CDR1 is LGHDT and CDR2 is YNNKEL (reference sequence). CDR3 loop: CASSQGTPDEQYF. DNA of the CDR3: TGTGCCAGCAGCCAAGGGACACCGGACGAGCAGTACTTC.

This clonotype occurred many times. The chain couples TRBV27 to TRBJ1-6; D is uncertain. This CDR3 has 17 residues. Deletions cut 2 bases from V and 0 bases from J, with 11 bases between. From germline, CDR1 is MNHEY and CDR2 SMNVEV (reference sequence). The CDR3 sequence is CASSLRSGGSYNSPLHF. CDR3 nucleotide sequence: TGTGCCAGCAGTTTACGGTCAGGCGGCTCCTATAATTCACCCCTCCACTTT.

Ten or more counts support this clonotype. The V gene is TRBV12-3 or TRBV12-4, the J gene TRBJ1-5, with D hard to call. Trimming took off 6 bases at V and 6 bases at J, with 9 bases between the two ends. The CDR3 length is 12 residues. CDR3 DNA: TGTGCCAGCAGGAGGAAGGGTCAGCCCCAGCATTTT. Protein sequence: CASRRKGQPQHF.

This clonotype is medium-sized in the sample. J is TRBJ1-3 and V is TRBV25-1; D is possibly TRBD1 (5 bases). CDR3 length equals 13 residues. Germline V gene lookup returns CDR1 MGHDK and CDR2 SYGVNS. V dropped 7 bases and J dropped 6 bases, with 13 bases sitting between them. The CDR3 DNA follows: TGTGCCAGCACCCTCGGGGGTGCAAACACCATATATTTT. This translates into CASTLGGANTIYF.

This clonotype was observed many times. The rearrangement joins TRBV4-3 to TRBJ1-2; D is possibly TRBD1 (6 bases). The germline V gene encodes CDR1 LGHNA and CDR2 YSLEER. The CDR3 is 12 residues long. V was shortened by 3 bases and J by 6 bases, with 8 bases between the two germline ends. CDR3 loop: CASSHYRDGYTF. In nucleotides, the CDR3 is TGCGCCAGCAGCCACTACAGGGATGGCTACACCTTC.

This clonotype was recorded a few times. This sequence joins TRBV2 and TRBJ2-3; D is tentatively TRBD1 or TRBD2 (6 bases each). Germline CDR1 SNHLY, CDR2 FYNNEI. Trimming left V 6 bases short and J 1 base short, with 14 bases between. The length of the CDR3 is 15 residues. The CDR3 DNA sequence: TGTGCCAGCAGAGTAGGGGGAGGCGGCACAGATACGCAGTATTTT. As protein: CASRVGGGGTDTQYF.

This clonotype was seen ten or more times. The rearrangement uses TRBV27 and TRBJ1-5; D perhaps matches TRBD1 (5 bases). V was shortened by 4 bases and J by 4 bases, with 17 bases between the two germline ends. Germline V lookup: CDR1 MNHEY, CDR2 SMNVEV (reference sequence). The CDR3 spans 16 residues. The CDR3 DNA sequence: TGTGCCAGCAGTTGGGGGAGCCCTAACCTAAATCAGCCCCAGCATTTT. This translates into CASSWGSPNLNQPQHF.

This clonotype was recorded at least ten times. The J gene is TRBJ1-6, the V gene TRBV27; 8 positions agree with TRBD1. V lost 6 bases and J lost 9; bases outside the gene matches: 10. CDR3 length: 15 amino acids. Per germline, CDR1 MNHEY and CDR2 SMNVEV (reference sequence). CDR3 coding DNA: TGTGCCAGCAGACTCTCAGGGGGCGCGGGTTCACCCCTCCACTTT. This gives the protein CASRLSGGAGSPLHF.

The V gene is TRBV5-4, the J gene TRBJ1-2; 9 bases fit TRBD1. The V and J ends lost 4 bases and 7 bases, in that order; junction bases with no gene match: 2. Germline assignment: CDR1 SGHNT and CDR2 YYREEE (reference sequence). The CDR3 length is 12 residues. CDR3 nucleotide sequence: TGTGCCAGCAGCACAGGGGGCGTTGGCTACACCTTC. Protein product: CASSTGGVGYTF.

The chain recombines TRBV4-1 with TRBJ1-5; D not resolved. Germline values: CDR1 MGHRA, CDR2 YSYEKL. V was cut by 0 bases and J by 3 bases, with 6 bases left in between. This CDR3 is 14 amino acids long. CDR3 residues: CASSQEVINQPQHF. Written as DNA, the CDR3 is TGCGCCAGCAGCCAAGAAGTAATCAATCAGCCCCAGCATTTT.

This clonotype was detected only a few times. The chain recombines TRBV5-1 with TRBJ1-1; maybe TRBD1 (5 bases). CDR3 length: 13 amino acids. V lost 3 bases and J 5 bases, leaving 11 bases between the germline ends. Germline values: CDR1 SGHRS, CDR2 YFSETQ. CDR3 bases: TGCGCCAGCAGCTCCAGGGATAGGACTGAAGCTTTCTTT. It yields the protein CASSSRDRTEAFF.

This clonotype was counted at least ten times. The chain carries TRBV6-6 and TRBJ2-5; D perhaps matches TRBD2 (6 bases). V lost 2 bases, J lost 4 bases, and 8 bases lay in between. Germline CDR1 MNHNY, CDR2 SVGAGI (reference sequence). This CDR3 is 13 amino acids long. The CDR3 here is CASSYGGTETQYF. The CDR3 DNA is TGTGCCAGCAGTTACGGGGGGACAGAGACCCAGTACTTC.

This clonotype was counted at least ten times. V gene TRBV2 combines with J gene TRBJ1-1; TRBD1 might be the D (6 bases). CDR3 length equals 13 residues. CDR1 and CDR2 (germline): SNHLY, FYNNEI. Trimming left V 8 bases short and J 4 bases short, with 14 bases between. In DNA, the CDR3 is TGTGCCAGCGGGCCGGGGGGCTTCACTGAAGCTTTCTTT. Translation gives CASGPGGFTEAFF.

There are many counts of this clonotype. J is TRBJ1-2 and V is TRBV20-1, with 10 positions matching TRBD1. Trimming cost V 1 base and J 2 bases; bases outside gene matches: 4. The CDR3 runs 15 residues. CDR1 and CDR2 (germline): DFQATT, SNEGSKA (reference sequence). The CDR3 spells CSARGRDRGNYGYTF. The CDR3 DNA reads TGCAGTGCTAGAGGTCGGGACAGGGGAAACTATGGCTACACCTTC.

Ten or more counts support this clonotype. The chain joins TRBV4-2 to TRBJ1-1; 8 bases are shared with TRBD1. Trimming took 4 bases from V and 4 from J; bases not matched to a gene: 5. The CDR3 is made up of 14 amino acids. Germline CDR1 is LGHNA and CDR2 is YNFKEQ. CDR3 residues: CASSRTGLGTEAFF. DNA of the CDR3: TGTGCCAGCAGCCGGACAGGGCTTGGCACTGAAGCTTTCTTT.

Note on this clonotype: A read error may account for a junction end that differs from germline. The genes are TRBV19 and TRBJ2-3; D not resolved. The CDR3 contains 16 residues. Germline CDR1 and CDR2: LNHDA and SQIVND (reference sequence). DNA of the CDR3: TGTTCCAGTAGTATCGGCCTAGTCGGAAGCACAGATACGCAGTATTTT. Translating it yields CSSSIGLVGSTDTQYF.